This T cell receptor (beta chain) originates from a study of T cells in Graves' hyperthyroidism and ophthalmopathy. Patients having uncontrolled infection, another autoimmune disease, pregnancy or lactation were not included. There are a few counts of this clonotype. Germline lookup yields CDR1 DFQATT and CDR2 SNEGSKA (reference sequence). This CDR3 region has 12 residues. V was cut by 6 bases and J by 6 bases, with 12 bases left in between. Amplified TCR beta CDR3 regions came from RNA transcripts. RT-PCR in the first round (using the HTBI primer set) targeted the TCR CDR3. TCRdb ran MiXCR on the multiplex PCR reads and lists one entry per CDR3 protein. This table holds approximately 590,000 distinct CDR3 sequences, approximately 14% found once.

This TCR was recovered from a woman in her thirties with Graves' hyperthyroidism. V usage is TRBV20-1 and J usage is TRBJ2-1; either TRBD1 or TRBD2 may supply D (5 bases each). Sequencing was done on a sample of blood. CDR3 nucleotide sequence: TGCAGTGCCCCGGGACCAATCAATGAGCAGTTCTTC. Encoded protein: CSAPGPINEQFF.